This T cell receptor beta chain was captured by sequencing in a study of Graves' ophthalmopathy and Graves' hyperthyroidism. The authors amplified TCR beta CDR3 regions from RNA transcripts. HTBI-primed first-round RT-PCR preceded second-round multiplex PCR. TCRdb itself ran the multiplex PCR reads through MiXCR, one entry per CDR3 protein. Of some 1.1 million distinct CDR3 sequences in the sample, less than 45% are singletons; the top ten hold 11%. CDR3 length: 18 amino acids. Germline values: CDR1 DFQATT, CDR2 SNEGSKA (reference sequence). V gave up 3 bases and J gave up 2 bases, with 25 bases separating them.

The sequenced sample consisted of peripheral blood or thyroid tissue (not recorded which). The rearrangement joins TRBV20-1 to TRBJ1-1; weak D call: TRBD1 (5 bases). This clonotype was obtained from an adult man with Graves' hyperthyroidism. The CDR3 nucleotides are TGCAGTGCTAGTCAGGGACGCCAATCCCCCTTTTCTAACACTGAAGCTTTCTTT. Its protein product is CSASQGRQSPFSNTEAFF.